This T cell receptor (beta chain) was documented in a study of cytomegalovirus exposure and HLA in healthy donors. Background on the study: Tens of millions of unique TCRs from HLA-typed donors were held in an early data release. Overall study findings and caveats: Some segments of the V type, notably TRBV6-2 and TRBV6-3, were excluded as indistinguishable. For most subjects, TCR beta sequences were reported to predict HLA-A and HLA-B alleles with accuracy.

Germline assignment: CDR1 MGHDK and CDR2 SYGVNS. The germline V and J ends were trimmed by 3 bases and 5 bases, with 13 bases remaining between them. The CDR3 has 15 residues. It was healthy bone marrow donors who served as donors. The PCR employed 60 Vbeta primers together with 13 Jbeta primers. Sequenced by immunoSEQ multiplex PCR; TCRdb stores in-frame clones only, minus some. The data contain 150,000 to 200,000 clones, roughly 79% of them singletons. For this clone: Its matching antigen is unknown.

The source is a woman aged 45-65 years in good health and CMV-seronegative. The chain recombines TRBV25-1 with TRBJ2-2; D is possibly TRBD2 (6 bases). Sequences were obtained from PBMCs. CDR3 DNA sequence: TGTGCCAGCAGTGATCCCAATAGCGGTACCGGGGAGCTGTTTTTT. As protein: CASSDPNSGTGELFF.